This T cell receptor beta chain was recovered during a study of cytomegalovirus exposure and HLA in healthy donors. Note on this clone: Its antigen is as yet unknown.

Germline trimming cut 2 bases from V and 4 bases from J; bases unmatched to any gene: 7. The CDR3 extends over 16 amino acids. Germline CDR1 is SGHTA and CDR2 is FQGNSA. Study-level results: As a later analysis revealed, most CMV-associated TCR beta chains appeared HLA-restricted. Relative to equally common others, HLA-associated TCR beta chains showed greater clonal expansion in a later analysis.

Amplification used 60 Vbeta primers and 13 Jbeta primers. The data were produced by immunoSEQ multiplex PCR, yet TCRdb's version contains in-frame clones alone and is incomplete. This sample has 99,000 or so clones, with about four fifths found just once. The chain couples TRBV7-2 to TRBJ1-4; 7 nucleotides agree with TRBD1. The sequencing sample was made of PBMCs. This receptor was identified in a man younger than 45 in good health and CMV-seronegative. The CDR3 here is CASSLRGTVHNEKLFF. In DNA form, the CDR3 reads TGTGCCAGCAGCTTAAGGGGGACAGTGCATAATGAAAAACTGTTTTTT.